Reported below is one T cell receptor (beta chain). Its antigen is as yet unknown. This entry comes from a study of chemoradiotherapy in HPV16-positive cancers. Whole-study results and caveats: For HPV16-positive patients, expanding HPV-responsive T cells associated with longer recurrence-free survival. Functional assays defining HPV-specific T cells used only a couple of HPV16-positive patients. Candidate HPV-specific clones and E7-related TCR motifs grew in tumor during treatment.

Germline values: CDR1 GTSNPN, CDR2 SVGIG (reference sequence). V shed 0 bases, J shed 1 base, and the junction held 3 bases outside the gene matches. The length of the CDR3 is 15 residues. Repeated repertoire sampling spanned the course of chemoradiotherapy. Method: immunoSEQ multiplex PCR; TCRdb's copy keeps in-frame clones and lacks some. Of some 1,500 clones in the sample, roughly 82% were seen once. The genes are TRBV30 and TRBJ2-1; 7 nucleotides align to TRBD2. The sequence came from a human donor with HPV-associated anogenital cancer. The sample in question was tumor tissue, obtained from a patient who underwent chemoradiotherapy. As DNA, the CDR3 is TGTGCCTGGAGTGTAGCTAGCGGTTCCTACAATGAGCAGTTCTTC. The encoded protein is CAWSVASGSYNEQFF.